This TCR beta chain was recovered during a study of cytomegalovirus exposure and HLA in healthy donors. Notes on the study in general: Presence/absence analysis assumed near-uniform sequencing depth across donors. The listing of fewer than 200 TCR beta chains classed them as cytomegalovirus-associated. Most likely, a cluster of highly shared sequence variants arose as a sequencing artifact.

The PCR used 60 Vbeta and 13 Jbeta primers. Profiled with immunoSEQ multiplex PCR; TCRdb holds only in-frame clones, not every one. The data contain 150,000 to 200,000 clones, more than 85% of them singletons. To note about this clone: What it recognizes is unknown.

This CDR3 spans 15 amino acids. Trimming took 4 bases from V and 0 from J; bases not matched to a gene: 4. The germline V gene encodes CDR1 SGHRS and CDR2 YFSETQ. The sample taken for sequencing was PBMCs. The chain couples TRBV5-1 to TRBJ1-3, with 7 bases identical to TRBD1. This clonotype was sampled from a girl less than two years old in good health and CMV-seronegative. The CDR3 bases are TGCGCCAGCAGCGGGGGACAGCTCTCTGGAAACACCATATATTTT. Encoded protein: CASSGGQLSGNTIYF.